This passage covers 17 T cell receptor beta chains from one sample sequenced in a study of T cell repertoires in cytomegalovirus infection. Their recognized antigens are unknown. MiXCR, applied by TCRdb to the reads, yields one record per CDR3 protein. The table includes approximately 390,000 distinct CDR3 sequences, around a third detected once. Specimen: cultured PBMCs, collected from culture after CMV antigen stimulation. These receptor sequences come from a human donor in good health (CMV status not recorded). Some clones in this sample may be carry-over from other donors' samples.

The rearrangement links TRBV5-6 to TRBJ1-1; 7 nucleotides line up with TRBD1. Looked up from germline, CDR1 is SGHDT and CDR2 is YYEEEE. The CDR3 sequence is 16 residues long. V was clipped by 2 bases and J by 0 bases; unmatched bases: 7. The CDR3 sequence: CASSFRSGTVNTEAFF. In DNA, the CDR3 is TGTGCCAGCAGCTTCAGGTCTGGGACAGTGAACACTGAAGCTTTCTTT.

This chain connects TRBV6-6 to TRBJ2-7, with D perhaps TRBD2 (5 bases). The CDR3 runs to 14 residues. The germline V and J ends were trimmed by 0 bases and 2 bases, with 8 bases remaining between them. Germline CDR1 MNHNY, CDR2 SVGAGI (reference sequence). This CDR3 reads CASSYSEGPYEQYV. For the CDR3, the DNA is TGTGCCAGCAGTTACTCAGAGGGCCCCTACGAGCAGTACGTC.

The chain recombines TRBV12-3 or TRBV12-4 with TRBJ2-5; 10 nucleotides line up with TRBD1. V dropped 5 bases and J dropped 3; count of bases not matched to a gene: 12. This CDR3 region has 17 residues. The CDR3 bases are TGTGCCAGCAGTCTCGAAGTTTCTGGACAGGGGGAAGAGACCCAGTACTTC. It yields the protein CASSLEVSGQGEETQYF.

This chain joins TRBV27 and TRBJ2-5; 7 bases align to TRBD2. Germline lookup yields CDR1 MNHEY and CDR2 SMNVEV (reference sequence). J lost 5 bases, V lost 2 bases, and 11 bases had no gene match. CDR3 length equals 16 residues. Written as DNA, the CDR3 is TGTGCCAGCAGTTTAATGGCGGGAGTCGTGGGCGAGACCCAGTACTTC. Encoded protein: CASSLMAGVVGETQYF.

This rearrangement joins TRBV12-3 or TRBV12-4 to TRBJ2-2; 10 bases agree with TRBD2. CDR3 length: 15 residues. Unmatched junction bases numbered 8, after V lost 6 bases and J lost 7 bases. The CDR3 nucleotides are TGTGCCAGCAGCCCTAGCGGGAGCACCTTCGGGGAGCTGTTTTTT. This encodes CASSPSGSTFGELFF.

The gene calls are TRBV19 and TRBJ2-1; 12 bases agree with TRBD2. V lost 4 bases to trimming and J lost 0 bases; unmatched junction nucleotides: 13. The CDR3 contains 20 residues. Germline values: CDR1 LNHDA, CDR2 SQIVND (reference sequence). The CDR3 nucleotides are TGTGCCAGTAGTACGCCACCCGGACTAGCGGGACGGAGCTCCTACAATGAGCAGTTCTTC. As protein: CASSTPPGLAGRSSYNEQFF.

This clonotype was recorded a few times. The chain links TRBV20-1 to TRBJ2-3; tentatively, D is TRBD1 (5 bases). In germline, CDR1 is DFQATT, CDR2 SNEGSKA (reference sequence). Trimming pared 3 bases from V and 2 bases from J, leaving 6 bases between. This CDR3 has 12 amino acids. CDR3 residues: CSARTDTDTQYF. The CDR3, as DNA: TGCAGTGCTAGGACAGACACAGATACGCAGTATTTT.

The chain joins TRBV19 to TRBJ2-1; the match to TRBD2 covers 8 bases. Germline V gene data show CDR1 as LNHDA and CDR2 as SQIVND (reference sequence). This CDR3 is built from 15 residues. Trimming at V came to 1 base and at J to 5 bases, leaving 4 bases not matched to a gene. The CDR3 loop is CASSIGAGAHNEQFF. CDR3 sequence (DNA): TGTGCCAGTAGTATAGGAGCGGGAGCCCACAATGAGCAGTTCTTC.

This clonotype has more than one count but fewer than ten. This chain links TRBV7-4 with TRBJ1-3; D gene ambiguous. Germline V gene sequence: CDR1 SGHVT, CDR2 SQSDAQ. The CDR3 length is 18 residues. V lost 0 bases to trimming and J lost 1 base, with 16 bases between them. This chain's CDR3 is CASSLALRDRRSGNTIYF. The CDR3 DNA sequence: TGTGCCAGCAGCTTAGCGCTGAGGGATCGGAGATCTGGAAACACCATATATTTT.

The chain recombines TRBV7-8 with TRBJ2-1; D tentatively fits TRBD1 or TRBD2 (5 bases each). The CDR3 runs to 14 residues. V was pared by 5 bases and J by 3 bases, with 11 bases between. Germline V gene lookup returns CDR1 SGHVS and CDR2 FQNEAQ. CDR3 residues: CASSTRDLYNEQFF. CDR3 bases: TGTGCCAGCAGCACCCGGGACCTCTACAATGAGCAGTTCTTC.

The chain joins TRBV28 to TRBJ2-3, with D hard to call. The length of the CDR3 is 15 residues. Looked up from germline, CDR1 is MDHEN and CDR2 is SYDVKM. The V and J ends lost 6 bases and 2 bases respectively, with 15 bases between them. CDR3 bases: TGTGCCAGCAGCCCCGCCGGCCGTGACACAGATACGCAGTATTTT. Protein: CASSPAGRDTDTQYF.

Comments on this clonotype: The junction shows a germline mismatch at one end, possibly a read error. The chain combines TRBV5-3 with TRBJ2-1; tentatively, D is TRBD2 (6 bases). TRBV5-3 is identified as an open reading frame with a role that is uncertain. The CDR3 sequence is 15 residues long. In nucleotides, the CDR3 is TGTGCCAGCAGCTTGGAGGGCTCCAGGATGAATGAGCAGTTCTTC. Amino acid sequence: CASSLEGSRMNEQFF.

The chain couples TRBV12-3 or TRBV12-4 to TRBJ1-1; no clear D gene. V gave up 2 bases and J gave up 1 base, with 8 bases separating them. This CDR3 comprises 14 residues. CDR3 loop: CASSLYIQNTEAFF. CDR3 nucleotides: TGTGCCAGCAGTTTATACATACAGAACACTGAAGCTTTCTTT.

The DNA of the CDR3 is TGTGCCAGCAGTCCCCACCGACAGGGGGCGAGCAATCAGCCCCAGCATTTT. It encodes CASSPHRQGASNQPQHF. The chain recombines TRBV28 with TRBJ1-5; 10 nucleotides agree with TRBD1. The CDR3 has 17 amino acids. J lost 1 base, V lost 5 bases, and 8 bases had no gene match. Germline lookup yields CDR1 MDHEN and CDR2 SYDVKM.

This clonotype occurred a few times. The chain recombines TRBV19 with TRBJ2-5; 15 bases map to TRBD2. The CDR3 consists of 16 residues. Germline CDR1 is LNHDA and CDR2 is SQIVND (reference sequence). V lost 5 bases, J lost 1 base, and 2 bases stayed unmatched. The CDR3 nucleotides read TGTGCCAGTAGTGGGACTAGCGGGAGGACCCAAGAGACCCAGTACTTC. Protein: CASSGTSGRTQETQYF.

The table lists this clonotype with a few counts. This chain connects TRBV7-3 to TRBJ2-5; tentatively, D is TRBD1 (6 bases). The CDR3 covers 14 residues. Germline lookup yields CDR1 SGHTA and CDR2 FQGTGA. Deletions cut 5 bases from V and 1 base from J, with 11 bases between. The CDR3 region is CASSPGHLQETQYF. The CDR3 DNA follows: TGTGCCAGCAGCCCGGGACACCTCCAAGAGACCCAGTACTTC. The complete variable domain, with remaining parts taken from reference TRBV7-3 and TRBJ2-5, reads GAGVSQTPSNKVTEKGKYVELRCDPISGHTALYWYRQSLGQGPEFLIYFQGTGAADDSGLPNDRFFAVRPEGSVSTLKIQRTERGDSAVYLCASSPGHLQETQYFGPGTRLLVL.

This sequence joins TRBV28 and TRBJ1-1; D remains ambiguous. The germline V gene encodes CDR1 MDHEN and CDR2 SYDVKM. The CDR3 is 12 amino acids. Trimming shortened V by 5 bases and J by 5 bases, and 9 bases separated the two germline ends. The CDR3 sequence: CASSLGWTEAFF. CDR3 nucleotide sequence: TGTGCCAGCAGTCTTGGTTGGACTGAAGCTTTCTTT.